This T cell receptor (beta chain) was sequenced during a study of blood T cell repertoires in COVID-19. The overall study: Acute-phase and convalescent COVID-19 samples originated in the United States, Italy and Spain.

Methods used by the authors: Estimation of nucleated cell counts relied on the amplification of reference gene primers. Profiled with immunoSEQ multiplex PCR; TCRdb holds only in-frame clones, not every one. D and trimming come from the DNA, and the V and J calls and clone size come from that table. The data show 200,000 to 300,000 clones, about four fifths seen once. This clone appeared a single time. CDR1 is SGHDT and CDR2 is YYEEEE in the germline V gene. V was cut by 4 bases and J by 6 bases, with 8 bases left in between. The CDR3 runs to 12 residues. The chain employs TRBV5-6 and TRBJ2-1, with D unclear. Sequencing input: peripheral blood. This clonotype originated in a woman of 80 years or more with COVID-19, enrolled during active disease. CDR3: CASSPRPNEQFF. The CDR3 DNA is TGTGCCAGCAGCCCGAGGCCCAATGAGCAGTTCTTC. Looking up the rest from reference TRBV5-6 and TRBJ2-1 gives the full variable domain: DAGVTQSPTHLIKTRGQQVTLRCSPKSGHDTVSWYQQALGQGPQFIFQYYEEEERQRGNFPDRFSGHQFPNYSSELNVNALLLGDSALYLCASSPRPNEQFFGPGTRLTVL.